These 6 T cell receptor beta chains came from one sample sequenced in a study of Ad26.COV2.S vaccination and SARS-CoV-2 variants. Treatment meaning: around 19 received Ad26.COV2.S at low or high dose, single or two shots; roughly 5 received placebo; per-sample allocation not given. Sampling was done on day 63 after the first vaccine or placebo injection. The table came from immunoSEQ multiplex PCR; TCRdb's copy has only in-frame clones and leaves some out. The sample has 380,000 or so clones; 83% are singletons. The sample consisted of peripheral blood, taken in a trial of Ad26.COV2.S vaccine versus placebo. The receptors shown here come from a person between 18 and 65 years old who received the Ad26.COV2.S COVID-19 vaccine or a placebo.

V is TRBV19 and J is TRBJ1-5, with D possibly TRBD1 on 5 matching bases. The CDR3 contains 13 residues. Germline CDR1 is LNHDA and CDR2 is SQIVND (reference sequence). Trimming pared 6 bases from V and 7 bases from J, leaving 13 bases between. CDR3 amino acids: CASSDRGDQPQHF. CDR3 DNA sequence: TGTGCCAGTAGCGACCGGGGGGACCAGCCCCAGCATTTT. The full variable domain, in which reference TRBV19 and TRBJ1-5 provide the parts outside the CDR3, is DGGITQSPKYLFRKEGQNVTLSCEQNLNHDAMYWYRQDPGQGLRLIYYSQIVNDFQKGDIAEGYSVSREKKESFPLTVTSAQKNPTAFYLCASSDRGDQPQHFGDGTRLSIL.

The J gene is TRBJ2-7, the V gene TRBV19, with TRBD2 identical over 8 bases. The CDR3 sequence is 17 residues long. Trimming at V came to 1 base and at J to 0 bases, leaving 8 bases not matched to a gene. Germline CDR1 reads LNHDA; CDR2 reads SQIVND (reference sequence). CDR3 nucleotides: TGTGCCAGTAGTATAGCCAGCGGGGGCCGGAGCTCCTACGAGCAGTACTTC. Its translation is CASSIASGGRSSYEQYF.

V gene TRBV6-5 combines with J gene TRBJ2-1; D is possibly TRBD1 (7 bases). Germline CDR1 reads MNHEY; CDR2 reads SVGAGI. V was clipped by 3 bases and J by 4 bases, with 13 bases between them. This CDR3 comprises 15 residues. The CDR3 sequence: CASSYLRGAYNEQFF. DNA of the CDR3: TGTGCCAGCAGTTATCTCAGGGGGGCGTACAATGAGCAGTTCTTC.

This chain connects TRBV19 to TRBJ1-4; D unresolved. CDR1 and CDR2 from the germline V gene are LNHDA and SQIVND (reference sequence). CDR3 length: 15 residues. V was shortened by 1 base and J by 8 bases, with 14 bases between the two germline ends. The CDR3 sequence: CASSIAASFQEKLFF. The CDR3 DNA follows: TGTGCCAGTAGTATAGCAGCCAGCTTTCAGGAAAAACTGTTTTTT.

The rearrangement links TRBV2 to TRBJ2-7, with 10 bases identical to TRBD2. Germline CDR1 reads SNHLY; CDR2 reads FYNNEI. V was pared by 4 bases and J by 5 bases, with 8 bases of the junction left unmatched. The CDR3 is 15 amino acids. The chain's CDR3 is CASSGLAGPRDEQYF. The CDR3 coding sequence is TGTGCCAGCAGTGGACTAGCGGGCCCCCGGGACGAGCAGTACTTC.

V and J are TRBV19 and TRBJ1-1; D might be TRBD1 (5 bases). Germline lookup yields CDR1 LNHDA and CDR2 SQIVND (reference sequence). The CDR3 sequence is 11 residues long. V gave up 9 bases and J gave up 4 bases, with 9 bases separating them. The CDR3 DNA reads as TGTGCCAGCGCAGGGAGCACTGAAGCTTTCTTT. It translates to CASAGSTEAFF.